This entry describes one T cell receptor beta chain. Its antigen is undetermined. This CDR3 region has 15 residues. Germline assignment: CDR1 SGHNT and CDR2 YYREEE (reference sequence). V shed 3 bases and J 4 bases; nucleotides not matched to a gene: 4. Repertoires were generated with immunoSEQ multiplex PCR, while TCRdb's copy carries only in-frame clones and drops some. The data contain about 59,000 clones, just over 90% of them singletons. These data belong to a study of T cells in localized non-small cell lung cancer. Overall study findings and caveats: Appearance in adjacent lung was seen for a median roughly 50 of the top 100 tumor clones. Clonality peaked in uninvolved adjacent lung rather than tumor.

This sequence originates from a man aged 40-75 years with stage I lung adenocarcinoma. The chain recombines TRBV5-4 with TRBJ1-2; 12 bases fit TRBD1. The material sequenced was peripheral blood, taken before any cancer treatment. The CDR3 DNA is TGTGCCAGCAGCTCCGGGACAGGGGGCCTCTATGGCTACACCTTC. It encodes CASSSGTGGLYGYTF.